One sample yielded the 14 T cell receptor beta chains listed below, sequenced in a study of OX40 agonist ivuxolimab in advanced cancers. Generated by immunoSEQ multiplex PCR, the TCRdb table keeps only in-frame clones and is missing some. The sample shows around 80,000 clones, more than 75% of them seen only once. The sample consisted of CD4+ or CD8+ T cells sorted from blood, taken in a trial of the OX40 agonist ivuxolimab. The receptors derive from an adult with an advanced solid tumor such as melanoma, head and neck, liver or kidney cancer.

The chain uses TRBV10-3 and TRBJ2-7; 13 bases align to TRBD2. The CDR3 is 16 residues long. Looked up from germline, CDR1 is ENHRY and CDR2 is SYGVKD. V was pared by 10 bases and J by 4 bases, with 13 bases of the junction left unmatched. CDR3 loop: CAKLAGGPRGTYEQYF. The CDR3 nucleotides read TGTGCCAAACTAGCGGGGGGGCCCCGGGGAACGTACGAGCAGTACTTC.

This clone was counted a few times. V gene TRBV5-4 combines with J gene TRBJ1-5; TRBD1 matches 7 bases. Germline CDR1 is SGHNT and CDR2 is YYREEE (reference sequence). V was pared by 0 bases and J by 2 bases, with 2 bases of the junction left unmatched. CDR3 length: 15 residues. This CDR3 reads CASSLEGAGNQPQHF. DNA for the CDR3: TGTGCCAGCAGCTTGGAGGGGGCGGGCAATCAGCCCCAGCATTTT.

This sequence joins TRBV6-5 and TRBJ1-6, with D possibly TRBD1 on 5 matching bases. This CDR3 spans 15 amino acids. CDR1 and CDR2 (germline): MNHEY, SVGAGI. Trimming shortened V by 2 bases and J by 0 bases, and 5 bases separated the two germline ends. CDR3: CASSYGGSYNSPLHF. Here the CDR3 DNA reads TGTGCCAGCAGTTACGGGGGCTCCTATAATTCACCCCTCCACTTT.

The chain couples TRBV5-1 to TRBJ2-5; a weak D match, TRBD2 (5 bases). Germline assignment: CDR1 SGHRS and CDR2 YFSETQ. V was pared by 2 bases and J by 5 bases, with 10 bases between. This CDR3 contains 13 residues. DNA for the CDR3: TGCGCCAGCAGCTTCGCGGGTTCGGAGACCCAGTACTTC. Translated, it gives CASSFAGSETQYF.

This clone was picked up one time. CDR3 loop: CASSLQLVGTGELFF. For the CDR3, the DNA is TGTGCCAGCAGCTTACAACTCGTTGGTACCGGGGAGCTGTTTTTT. The V gene is TRBV7-2, the J gene TRBJ2-2; D is undetermined. Per the germline V gene, CDR1 is SGHTA and CDR2 is FQGNSA. V was cut by 2 bases and J by 5 bases, with 12 bases left in between. The length of the CDR3 is 15 residues.

The V and J genes are TRBV12-5 and TRBJ1-5; D gene unclear. Deletions cut 1 base from V and 7 bases from J, with 5 bases between. Germline assignment: CDR1 LGHNT and CDR2 FRNRAP. CDR3 length equals 12 residues. DNA for the CDR3: TGTGCTAGTGGTTTGGAAGGGCAGCCCCAGCATTTT. It codes for CASGLEGQPQHF.

This chain joins TRBV9 and TRBJ2-3; 10 bases fit TRBD2. J lost 0 bases, V lost 0 bases, and 10 bases had no gene match. The germline CDR1 and CDR2 sequences are SGDLS and YYNGEE. There are 19 residues in the CDR3. The CDR3 spells CASSVGRASGGSSTDTQYF. CDR3 in DNA: TGTGCCAGCAGCGTAGGGCGGGCTAGCGGGGGATCTAGCACAGATACGCAGTATTTT.

The CDR3 coding sequence is TGTGCCAGCAAGTTAAACAGGGTGGACTATGGCTACACCTTC. It is translated as CASKLNRVDYGYTF. This chain links TRBV27 with TRBJ1-2; TRBD1 is a possible D gene (6 bases). The V end lost 7 bases, the J end lost 3 bases, and 15 bases lay between the germline ends. The CDR3 is made up of 14 amino acids. The germline gives CDR1 MNHEY, CDR2 SMNVEV (reference sequence).

This clone was detected only a few times. The CDR3, as DNA: TGCAGCGCCCAAAACCTACTAGATACGCAGTATTTT. This translates into CSAQNLLDTQYF. The chain has TRBV29-1 and TRBJ2-3, with no clear D. Germline CDR1 and CDR2: SQVTM and ANQGSEA. There are 12 residues in the CDR3. V was trimmed by 7 bases and J by 5 bases, leaving 13 bases between them.

This chain uses TRBV29-1 with TRBJ2-2; weak D call: TRBD1 (5 bases). The germline CDR1 and CDR2 sequences are SQVTM and ANQGSEA. The CDR3 contains 15 residues. The V end lost 4 bases, the J end lost 1 base, and 13 bases lay between the germline ends. CDR3 residues: CSVVWGRVNTGELFF. Here the CDR3 DNA reads TGCAGCGTTGTGTGGGGCAGGGTGAACACCGGGGAGCTGTTTTTT.

The CDR3 loop is CASSEIRTGEGPQHF. DNA of the CDR3: TGTGCCAGCAGTGAAATTAGGACAGGAGAAGGGCCCCAGCATTTT. The rearrangement links TRBV6-1 to TRBJ1-5; TRBD1 matches 7 bases. Germline V CDR1 and CDR2: MNHNS, SASEGT. The CDR3 length is 15 residues. With 2 bases clipped from V and 9 bases from J, the junction kept 10 bases outside the gene matches.

This clone was seen once. The gene calls are TRBV27 and TRBJ1-1; D possibly corresponds to TRBD1 (6 bases). Germline values: CDR1 MNHEY, CDR2 SMNVEV (reference sequence). The CDR3 runs 15 residues. Trimming removed 0 bases at V and 4 bases at J, with 12 bases between. The CDR3, as DNA: TGTGCCAGCAGTTTATCGAGGGGGATGGTCACTGAAGCTTTCTTT. Translating gives CASSLSRGMVTEAFF.

The J gene is TRBJ2-1, the V gene TRBV4-3; D not certain. The CDR3 extends over 15 amino acids. Trimming took off 1 base at V and 0 bases at J, with 7 bases between the two ends. Germline values: CDR1 LGHNA, CDR2 YSLEER. CDR3: CASSQVLASYNEQFF. CDR3 bases: TGCGCCAGCAGCCAAGTTTTGGCCTCCTACAATGAGCAGTTCTTC.

The V gene is TRBV6-5, the J gene TRBJ2-1, with D unclear. V was shortened by 4 bases and J by 0 bases, with 13 bases between the two germline ends. This CDR3 comprises 16 residues. Germline V gene sequence: CDR1 MNHEY, CDR2 SVGAGI. The CDR3 sequence is CASSSSGASSYNEQFF. The CDR3 DNA reads as TGTGCCAGCAGTTCAAGTGGAGCCAGCTCCTACAATGAGCAGTTCTTC.